A selection of T cell receptor beta chains follows, all from one sample in a study of patients and donors after allogeneic stem cell transplantation. TCRdb independently ran MiXCR on the RT-PCR reads; one entry per CDR3 protein. The data show about 150,000 distinct CDR3 sequences, about a third seen once. Material for sequencing was blood, either unsorted or a sorted T cell fraction (not recorded which). These receptors were obtained from a human donor who was either an allogeneic HSCT recipient or a stem cell or donor lymphocyte infusion donor (not recorded which). It is not recorded whose cells these are; they may come from a transplant donor. The CDR3 runs from the conserved cysteine through the conserved F or W. Each record gives: V gene, J gene, CDR3 protein.

>TRBV6-4|TRBJ1-6
CASSDLRDLSSYNSPLHF
>TRBV3-1|TRBJ2-2
CASTPRAGATGELFF
>TRBV7-9|TRBJ1-4
CASSPPSTNEKLFF
>TRBV12-3/TRBV12-4|TRBJ1-1
CASSLDRGYTEAFF
>TRBV7-3|TRBJ1-6
CASSLTGPMYNSPLHF
>TRBV18|TRBJ2-7
CASSPKHVPYEQYF
>TRBV6-6|TRBJ2-1
CASSRGLAGSSYNEQFF
>TRBV15|TRBJ1-3
CATSRRDNNEIYF
>TRBV12-3/TRBV12-4|TRBJ1-2
CASSYRQGVGYTF
>TRBV7-6|TRBJ2-3
CASSLTGADTQYF
>TRBV28|TRBJ1-2
CASRGVGNYGYTF
>TRBV28|TRBJ1-3
CASSSGNTIYF
>TRBV20-1|TRBJ1-5
CSALRVFASDQPQHF
>TRBV10-3|TRBJ2-1
CAIGDGTGGWSSYNEQFF
>TRBV4-1|TRBJ1-2
CASSWRQGPYGYTF
>TRBV12-3/TRBV12-4|TRBJ1-2
CASSSDGPYGYTF
>TRBV20-1|TRBJ2-2
CSARGLVAGELFF
>TRBV3-1|TRBJ1-6
CASSQIRGRTNSPLHF
>TRBV7-3|TRBJ1-1
CASRQGRNTEAFF
>TRBV7-2|TRBJ2-2
CASSVSDRAPNTGELFF
>TRBV3-1|TRBJ2-5
CASSQDLETQETQYF
>TRBV12-3/TRBV12-4|TRBJ1-2
CASSPRDPGGDGYTF
>TRBV15|TRBJ1-1
CATSSGDRGHTEAFF
>TRBV21-1|TRBJ2-7
CASSRDESSYEQYF
>TRBV25-1|TRBJ2-7
CASSATAPGQGFYEQYF
>TRBV12-3/TRBV12-4|TRBJ2-1
CASRSDSSYNEQFF
>TRBV29-1|TRBJ1-2
CSVGRERAYGYTF
>TRBV6-2/TRBV6-3|TRBJ1-5
CASSPYSGGMFRNQPQHF
>TRBV6-1|TRBJ1-1
CASRDRLLTNTEAFF
>TRBV12-3/TRBV12-4|TRBJ1-1
CASKLGPPGTEAFF
>TRBV29-1|TRBJ2-2
CSVEEGIFPGELFF
>TRBV24-1|TRBJ2-3
CATMRLDTQYF
>TRBV7-7|TRBJ1-3
CASSPGGGNTIYF
>TRBV27|TRBJ1-1
CASSLGGAKPLEAFF
>TRBV7-2|TRBJ1-6
CASSPTAGTNSPLHF
>TRBV6-6|TRBJ2-2
CASSTSLANTGELFF
>TRBV20-1|TRBJ1-2
CSADDRVGYTF
>TRBV28|TRBJ2-3
CASSHRGLAGGEDTQYF
>TRBV11-1|TRBJ2-7
CASSLGTAGRYEQYF
>TRBV6-6|TRBJ2-1
CASSPRGQGTHNEQFF
>TRBV7-7|TRBJ2-1
CASSSFGGSSYNEQFF
>TRBV12-3/TRBV12-4|TRBJ1-2
CASTLRELGTSAYGYTF
>TRBV5-1|TRBJ2-7
CASSFSGFSSYEQYF
>TRBV6-5|TRBJ2-5
CASRSSGGDETQYF
>TRBV7-3|TRBJ2-3
CASSLRPDTSTDTQYF
>TRBV27|TRBJ2-1
CASRISGGSSYNEQFF
>TRBV9|TRBJ2-3
CASSVAQGSTDTQYF
>TRBV20-1|TRBJ1-1
CSARHVPGGFTEAFF
>TRBV20-1|TRBJ2-3
CSARDGDTDTQYF
>TRBV6-1|TRBJ1-3
CASRKGDTIYF
>TRBV29-1|TRBJ1-3
CSVGVASSGNTIYF
>TRBV28|TRBJ2-3
CASSPRASWADTQYF
>TRBV4-3|TRBJ2-2
CASSHRQGYTGELFF
>TRBV12-3/TRBV12-4|TRBJ1-5
CASSRDRPRQPQHF
>TRBV7-8|TRBJ1-2
CASSAGGGAANYGYTF